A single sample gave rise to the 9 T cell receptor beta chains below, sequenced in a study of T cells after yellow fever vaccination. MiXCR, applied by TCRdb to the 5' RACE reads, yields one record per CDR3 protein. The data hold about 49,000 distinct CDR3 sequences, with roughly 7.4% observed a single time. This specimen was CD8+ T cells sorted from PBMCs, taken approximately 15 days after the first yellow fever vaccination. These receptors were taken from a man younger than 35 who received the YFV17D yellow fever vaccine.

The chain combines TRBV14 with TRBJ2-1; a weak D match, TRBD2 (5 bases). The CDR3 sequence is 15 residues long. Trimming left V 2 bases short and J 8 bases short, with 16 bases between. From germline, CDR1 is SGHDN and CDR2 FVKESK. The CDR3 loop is CASSQQNTRYDEQFF. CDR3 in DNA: TGTGCCAGCAGCCAACAAAACACTAGGTACGATGAGCAGTTCTTC.

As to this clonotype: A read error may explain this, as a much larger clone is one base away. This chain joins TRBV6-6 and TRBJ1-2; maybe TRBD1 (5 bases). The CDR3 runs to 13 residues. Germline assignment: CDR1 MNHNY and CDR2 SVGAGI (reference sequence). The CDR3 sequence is CTSSHLTGDGYTF. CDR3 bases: TGTACCAGCAGTCACCTAACAGGTGATGGCTACACCTTC.

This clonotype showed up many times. CDR3 coding DNA: TGTGCCAGCAGCGGGACAGGCCTTTACAATGAGCAGTTCTTC. It translates to CASSGTGLYNEQFF. The V gene is TRBV13, the J gene TRBJ2-1; 8 bases align to TRBD1. Unmatched junction bases numbered 4, after V lost 5 bases and J lost 4 bases. Germline loops: CDR1 PRHDT, CDR2 FYEKMQ (reference sequence). The CDR3 sequence is 14 residues long.

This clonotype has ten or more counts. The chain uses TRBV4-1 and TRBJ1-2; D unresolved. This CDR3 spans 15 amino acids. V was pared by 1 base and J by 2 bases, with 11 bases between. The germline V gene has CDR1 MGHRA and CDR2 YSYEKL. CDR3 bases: TGCGCCAGCAGCCAAGGAGTGAGGCCCAACTATGGCTACACCTTC. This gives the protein CASSQGVRPNYGYTF.

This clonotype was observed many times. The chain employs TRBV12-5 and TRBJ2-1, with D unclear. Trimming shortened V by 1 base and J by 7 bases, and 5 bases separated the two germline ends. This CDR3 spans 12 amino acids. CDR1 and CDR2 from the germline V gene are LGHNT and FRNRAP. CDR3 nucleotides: TGTGCTAGTGGTTTGGGTTGGAATGAGCAGTTCTTC. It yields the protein CASGLGWNEQFF.

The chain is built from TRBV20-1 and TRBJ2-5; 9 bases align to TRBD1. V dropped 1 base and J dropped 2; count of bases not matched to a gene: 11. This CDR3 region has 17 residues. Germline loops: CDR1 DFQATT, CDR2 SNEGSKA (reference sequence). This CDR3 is CSARGLTGGGKQETQYF. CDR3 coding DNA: TGCAGTGCTAGAGGCCTTACAGGGGGCGGTAAACAAGAGACCCAGTACTTC.

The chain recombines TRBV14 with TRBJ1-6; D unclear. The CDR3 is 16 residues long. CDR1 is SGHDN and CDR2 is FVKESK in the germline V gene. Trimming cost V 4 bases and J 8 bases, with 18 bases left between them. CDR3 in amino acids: CASSPDLGSADSPLHF. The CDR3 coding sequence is TGTGCCAGCAGCCCCGACCTGGGATCAGCTGATTCACCCCTCCACTTT.

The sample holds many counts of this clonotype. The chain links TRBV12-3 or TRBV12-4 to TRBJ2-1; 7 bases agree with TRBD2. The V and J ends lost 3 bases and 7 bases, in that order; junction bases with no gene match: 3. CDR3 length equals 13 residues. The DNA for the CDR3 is TGTGCCAGCAGTTTCGGGGGGAGGAATGAGCAGTTCTTC. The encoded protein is CASSFGGRNEQFF.

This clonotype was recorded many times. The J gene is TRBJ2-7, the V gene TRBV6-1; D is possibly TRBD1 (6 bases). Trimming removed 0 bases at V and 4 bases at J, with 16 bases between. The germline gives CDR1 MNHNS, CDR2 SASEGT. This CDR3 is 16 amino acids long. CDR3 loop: CASSEAVQGTGYEQYV. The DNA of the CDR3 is TGTGCCAGCAGTGAAGCGGTACAGGGTACGGGTTACGAGCAGTACGTC.